This T cell receptor beta chain originates from a study of blood T cells in healthy people across ages. There are 13 residues in the CDR3. V lost 7 bases and J lost 0, with 7 bases in between. Germline V CDR1 and CDR2: SGHTA, FQGNSA. For the second PCR, which ran for about 6 to 12 cycles, a sample-barcoded 5' primer and a J-beta primer mix were used. Using its own MiXCR run on the 5' RACE reads, TCRdb lists one record per CDR3 protein. The sample includes 1.5 million to 1.9 million distinct CDR3 sequences, approximately 43% of them seen just once. This clonotype was seen at least ten times. The source of this sequence is a woman in her late teens or twenties in good health. Sequencing was done on a sample of blood. This chain joins TRBV7-2 and TRBJ2-1; D unresolved. CDR3 in amino acids: CASTRSSYNEQFF. CDR3 nucleotides: TGTGCCAGCACTAGGAGCTCCTACAATGAGCAGTTCTTC.